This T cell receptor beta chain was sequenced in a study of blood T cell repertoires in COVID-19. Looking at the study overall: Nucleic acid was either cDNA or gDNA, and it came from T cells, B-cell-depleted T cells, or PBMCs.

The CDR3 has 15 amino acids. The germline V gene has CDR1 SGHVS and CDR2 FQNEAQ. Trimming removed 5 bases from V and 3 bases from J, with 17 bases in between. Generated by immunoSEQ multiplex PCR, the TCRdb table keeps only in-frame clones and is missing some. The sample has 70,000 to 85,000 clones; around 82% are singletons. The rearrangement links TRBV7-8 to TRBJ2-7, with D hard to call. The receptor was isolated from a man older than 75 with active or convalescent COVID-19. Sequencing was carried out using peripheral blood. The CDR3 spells CASSPSFSRHYEQYF. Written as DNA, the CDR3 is TGTGCCAGCAGCCCCTCATTCTCCCGACACTACGAGCAGTACTTC.